One sample yielded the 22 T cell receptor beta chains listed below, sequenced in a study of T cell repertoires in cytomegalovirus infection. No cognate antigen is known for these TCRs. TCRdb re-analysed the reads in MiXCR, keeping a single row per CDR3 protein. Among some 900,000 distinct CDR3 sequences listed, 32% were seen once. The sequencing here drew on cultured CD8+ T cells from PBMCs, taken from culture after CMV antigen stimulation. The receptors stem from a human donor in good health (CMV status not recorded). Some clones in this sample may be carry-over from other donors' samples.

The chain couples TRBV5-6 to TRBJ2-3; no firm D call. This CDR3 is built from 16 residues. Germline assignment: CDR1 SGHDT and CDR2 YYEEEE. The V gene lost 0 bases and the J gene lost 0 bases, with 11 bases spanning the gap. For the CDR3, the DNA is TGTGCCAGCAGCTTGGCCGTCGGAGATAGCACAGATACGCAGTATTTT. This gives the protein CASSLAVGDSTDTQYF.

Of note for this clonotype: A read error is possible here, since a much larger clone lies one base away. This chain links TRBV7-9 with TRBJ2-3, with TRBD2 as a possible D gene (6 bases). Trimming shortened V by 5 bases and J by 0 bases, and 18 bases separated the two germline ends. Germline-derived CDR1 and CDR2 are SEHNR and FQNEAQ (reference sequence). This CDR3 region has 17 residues. The CDR3 nucleotides are TGTGCCAGCAGCCCTCGGGGGTGGGGGTCGAGCACAGATACGCAGTATTTT. It translates to CASSPRGWGSSTDTQYF.

In this sample, this clonotype turned up many times. The rearrangement links TRBV5-6 to TRBJ2-1, with D maybe TRBD1 (5 bases). The CDR3 has 14 amino acids. Trimming took 2 bases from V and 3 from J, leaving 9 bases between them. Germline loops: CDR1 SGHDT, CDR2 YYEEEE. As DNA, the CDR3 is TGTGCCAGCAGCTTTGAAGGGGACTACAATGAGCAGTTCTTC. Protein sequence: CASSFEGDYNEQFF. Looking up the rest from reference TRBV5-6 and TRBJ2-1 gives the full variable domain: DAGVTQSPTHLIKTRGQQVTLRCSPKSGHDTVSWYQQALGQGPQFIFQYYEEEERQRGNFPDRFSGHQFPNYSSELNVNALLLGDSALYLCASSFEGDYNEQFFGPGTRLTVL.

V gene TRBV7-6 combines with J gene TRBJ2-3; maybe TRBD1 (5 bases). This CDR3 is built from 16 residues. Germline V gives CDR1 SGHVS, CDR2 FNYEAQ. V was clipped by 1 base and J by 1 base, with 12 bases between them. The CDR3 DNA follows: TGTGCCAGCAGCTTAGGCCCAGGGCGAGGCACAGATACGCAGTATTTT. This codes for CASSLGPGRGTDTQYF. The whole variable domain, filled in from reference TRBV7-6 and TRBJ2-3, reads GAGVSQSPRYKVTKRGQDVALRCDPISGHVSLYWYRQALGQGPEFLTYFNYEAQQDKSGLPNDRFSAERPEGSISTLTIQRTEQRDSAMYRCASSLGPGRGTDTQYFGPGTRLTVL.

This clonotype was detected a few times. The chain carries TRBV7-9 and TRBJ1-1; possible D gene TRBD1, 5 bases. V lost 1 base, J lost 3 bases, and 15 bases lay in between. In germline, CDR1 is SEHNR, CDR2 FQNEAQ (reference sequence). The CDR3 runs to 16 residues. The CDR3 protein is CASSLGSRGADTEAFF. As DNA, the CDR3 is TGTGCCAGCAGCTTAGGAAGTAGGGGAGCGGACACTGAAGCTTTCTTT.

CDR3: CASSWDLGNTIYF. The CDR3 bases are TGTGCCAGCAGTTGGGACCTGGGAAACACCATATATTTT. The chain links TRBV2 to TRBJ1-3, with D possibly being TRBD1 (5 bases). Germline V gives CDR1 SNHLY, CDR2 FYNNEI. The V gene lost 5 bases and the J gene lost 4 bases, with 9 bases spanning the gap. The CDR3 sequence is 13 residues long.

This clonotype appeared a few times. V gene TRBV6-5 combines with J gene TRBJ1-1, with D possibly TRBD1 on 5 matching bases. CDR1 and CDR2 from the germline V gene are MNHEY and SVGAGI. With 7 bases removed from V and 4 bases from J, the gap between germline ends came to 16 bases. This CDR3 region has 14 residues. The CDR3 loop reads CASTLNGGSTEAFF. The CDR3 DNA reads as TGTGCCAGCACCCTAAACGGGGGATCCACTGAAGCTTTCTTT.

CDR3 DNA sequence: TGTGCCAGCAGTTCCGCCAGGGACTCAGCCTACGAGCAGTACGTC. Protein sequence: CASSSARDSAYEQYV. J is TRBJ2-7 and V is TRBV28; tentatively, D is TRBD2 (6 bases). The length of the CDR3 is 15 residues. The V gene's germline CDR1 is MDHEN and CDR2 SYDVKM. V was trimmed by 4 bases and J by 2 bases, leaving 15 bases between them.

Regarding this clonotype: Mismatch with germline at one junction end may stem from a read error. V is TRBV7-8 and J is TRBJ2-2; the D is unclear. This CDR3 contains 14 residues. Germline lookup yields CDR1 SGHVS and CDR2 FQNEAQ. CDR3 region: CVSSAESNTGELFF. In DNA, the CDR3 is TGTGTCAGCAGCGCAGAATCGAACACCGGGGAGCTGTTTTTT.

A few counts support this clonotype. This sequence joins TRBV5-1 and TRBJ2-2, with D hard to call. Between the trimmed V and J ends, which lost 5 bases and 5 bases, there was a span of 13 bases. CDR3 length: 14 residues. The germline V gene has CDR1 SGHRS and CDR2 YFSETQ. In DNA form, the CDR3 reads TGCGCCAGCAGTTCTGAATCAGTAACCGGGGAGCTGTTTTTT. This encodes CASSSESVTGELFF.

This clonotype was counted a few times. The gene calls are TRBV7-9 and TRBJ2-5; TRBD2 is a possible D gene (6 bases). V lost 5 bases to trimming and J lost 4 bases, with 23 bases between them. The CDR3 spans 17 residues. CDR1 SEHNR and CDR2 FQNEAQ come from the germline V gene (reference sequence). CDR3 residues: CASSPRGEVPGVETQYF. CDR3 in DNA: TGTGCCAGCAGCCCACGTGGCGAGGTCCCGGGAGTAGAGACCCAGTACTTC. Combining the CDR3 with reference TRBV7-9 and TRBJ2-5 gives the whole variable domain DTGVSQNPRHKITKRGQNVTFRCDPISEHNRLYWYRQTLGQGPEFLTYFQNEAQLEKSRLLSDRFSAERPKGSFSTLEIQRTEQGDSAMYLCASSPRGEVPGVETQYFGPGTRLLVL.

In this sample, this clonotype turned up a few times. This chain joins TRBV6-1 and TRBJ1-2, with TRBD1 matching 9 bases. This CDR3 is 13 amino acids long. In germline, CDR1 is MNHNS, CDR2 SASEGT. The trim removed 6 bases at V and 2 bases at J, leaving 1 base unmatched. CDR3 residues: CASRTGGNYGYTF. For the CDR3, the DNA is TGTGCCAGCAGGACAGGGGGGAACTATGGCTACACCTTC.

The chain has TRBV19 and TRBJ2-1; unclear D gene. The CDR3 has 16 residues. Trimming removed 5 bases from V and 0 bases from J, with 14 bases in between. CDR1 and CDR2 (germline): LNHDA, SQIVND (reference sequence). The CDR3 DNA reads as TGTGCCAGTAGTTCGAGCTTTTTAAGCTCCTACAATGAGCAGTTCTTC. It translates to CASSSSFLSSYNEQFF.

The chain recombines TRBV13 with TRBJ2-1; the D gene is possibly TRBD2 (5 bases). This CDR3 region has 14 residues. Germline assignment: CDR1 PRHDT and CDR2 FYEKMQ (reference sequence). V was cut by 8 bases and J by 4 bases, with 15 bases left in between. The CDR3 nucleotides are TGTGCCAGCCTTTCCTCGGACTTTTACAATGAGCAGTTCTTC. Translated: CASLSSDFYNEQFF. Full variable domain (rest looked up from reference TRBV13 and TRBJ2-1): AAGVIQSPRHLIKEKRETATLKCYPIPRHDTVYWYQQGPGQDPQFLISFYEKMQSDKGSIPDRFSAQQFSDYHSELNMSSLELGDSALYFCASLSSDFYNEQFFGPGTRLTVL.

In this sample, this clonotype turned up many times. This sequence joins TRBV7-6 and TRBJ2-7, with 7 nucleotides matching TRBD2. The CDR3 is 15 amino acids. V lost 3 bases to trimming and J lost 0 bases; unmatched junction nucleotides: 5. Germline V CDR1 and CDR2: SGHVS, FNYEAQ. CDR3 amino acids: CASSLGRGDSYEQYF. The CDR3 nucleotides read TGTGCCAGCAGCTTGGGCCGGGGGGACTCCTACGAGCAGTACTTC.

This clonotype came up a few times. V is TRBV5-6 and J is TRBJ1-6, with D perhaps TRBD1 (5 bases). This CDR3 comprises 13 residues. The germline CDR1 and CDR2 sequences are SGHDT and YYEEEE. Trimming pared 6 bases from V and 7 bases from J, leaving 11 bases between. The CDR3 sequence is CASTQGWNSPLHF. The CDR3 DNA is TGTGCCAGCACTCAGGGATGGAATTCACCCCTCCACTTT.

This clonotype was seen just once. This chain links TRBV19 with TRBJ2-7; D is ambiguous. The CDR3 has 13 residues. CDR1 and CDR2 from the germline V gene are LNHDA and SQIVND (reference sequence). Trimming left V 5 bases short and J 5 bases short, with 13 bases between. The CDR3 bases are TGTGCCAGTAGTCCCTCCCGTACGAACGAGCAGTACTTC. Translation gives CASSPSRTNEQYF.

The chain links TRBV5-6 to TRBJ2-4; D not resolved. V was shortened by 2 bases and J by 2 bases, with 14 bases between the two germline ends. The CDR3 has 16 residues. The V gene's germline CDR1 is SGHDT and CDR2 YYEEEE. The chain's CDR3 is CASSLPKSETKNIQYF. The CDR3 DNA reads TGTGCCAGCAGCTTACCTAAGTCGGAGACCAAAAACATTCAGTACTTC. Combining the CDR3 with reference TRBV5-6 and TRBJ2-4 gives the whole variable domain DAGVTQSPTHLIKTRGQQVTLRCSPKSGHDTVSWYQQALGQGPQFIFQYYEEEERQRGNFPDRFSGHQFPNYSSELNVNALLLGDSALYLCASSLPKSETKNIQYFGAGTRLSVL.

This clonotype was counted at least ten times. The rearrangement uses TRBV7-8 and TRBJ2-1; 7 bases are shared with TRBD1. This CDR3 contains 15 residues. In germline, CDR1 is SGHVS, CDR2 FQNEAQ. With 5 bases clipped from V and 8 bases from J, the junction kept 12 bases outside the gene matches. The CDR3 here is CASSSRDSKGYEQFF. CDR3 nucleotides: TGTGCCAGCAGCAGCCGGGACAGCAAAGGATATGAGCAGTTCTTC.

In this sample, this clonotype turned up a few times. The rearrangement joins TRBV9 to TRBJ1-2; TRBD1 matches 9 bases. CDR1 SGDLS and CDR2 YYNGEE come from the germline V gene. The trim removed 0 bases at V and 7 bases at J, leaving 10 bases unmatched. This CDR3 has 16 amino acids. The CDR3 region is CASSVDPRTGVSGYTF. The CDR3, as DNA: TGTGCCAGCAGCGTAGATCCCCGGACAGGGGTTTCTGGCTACACCTTC.

This chain links TRBV18 with TRBJ2-3; TRBD2 might be the D (5 bases). The germline V gene encodes CDR1 KGHSH and CDR2 LQKENI. V was trimmed by 11 bases and J by 0 bases, leaving 12 bases between them. The CDR3 is 13 residues long. CDR3 nucleotides: TGTGCCCCCCCCCGGGGTAGCACAGATACGCAGTATTTT. Translating gives CAPPRGSTDTQYF.

This chain uses TRBV7-8 with TRBJ2-5, with 7 positions matching TRBD2. Losses at the gene ends were 4 bases for V and 3 bases for J; bases not matched to a gene: 8. Germline values: CDR1 SGHVS, CDR2 FQNEAQ. The CDR3 runs to 15 residues. Written as DNA, the CDR3 is TGTGCCAGCAGCTCCGAGCGGGGTGGCAAAGAGACCCAGTACTTC. Translation: CASSSERGGKETQYF.